A single sample gave rise to the 14 T cell receptor beta chains below, sequenced in a study of shared clonotypes between healthy human individuals. Positive CCR7 selection of CD45RO-negative cells yielded the naive CD8 cells, and terminally differentiated effector memory CD45RA+ cells were excluded. Profiled with immunoSEQ multiplex PCR; TCRdb holds only in-frame clones, not every one. The repertoire consists of roughly 1,800,000 clones, with about 95% occurring once and the leading ten covering 1% to 1.5%. Sequences were obtained from naive CD8+ T cells sorted from blood. These receptors came from a man aged 18 to 30 in good health.

V and J are TRBV19 and TRBJ2-5; D not certain. Trimming removed 5 bases from V and 2 bases from J, with 12 bases in between. CDR3 length: 14 amino acids. Germline V lookup: CDR1 LNHDA, CDR2 SQIVND (reference sequence). The CDR3 spells CASSPARRQETQYF. CDR3 nucleotide sequence: TGTGCCAGTAGTCCAGCCAGGAGACAAGAGACCCAGTACTTC.

The chain combines TRBV9 with TRBJ1-3; 9 bases agree with TRBD1. Germline V gene sequence: CDR1 SGDLS, CDR2 YYNGEE. The CDR3 extends over 19 amino acids. J gave up 3 bases and V 0 bases, and 13 bases lay outside the gene matches. This chain's CDR3 is CASSVEGQGFGIGGNTIYF. CDR3 sequence (DNA): TGTGCCAGCAGCGTAGAGGGACAGGGTTTCGGGATAGGTGGAAACACCATATATTTT.

This clone was seen only once. The chain links TRBV5-6 to TRBJ2-7; D ambiguous. The CDR3 sequence is 12 residues long. Per the germline V gene, CDR1 is SGHDT and CDR2 is YYEEEE. Deletions cut 3 bases from V and 6 bases from J, with 10 bases between. The DNA for the CDR3 is TGTGCCAGCAGCTCTGCGTATAGCGAGCAGTACTTC. Amino acids: CASSSAYSEQYF.

V gene TRBV6-5 combines with J gene TRBJ1-1, with TRBD1 matching 10 bases. Looked up from germline, CDR1 is MNHEY and CDR2 is SVGAGI. This CDR3 spans 16 amino acids. Trimming at V came to 2 bases and at J to 5 bases, leaving 8 bases not matched to a gene. The CDR3 loop is CASSYIGTGVGTEAFF. As DNA, the CDR3 is TGTGCCAGCAGTTACATTGGGACAGGGGTTGGGACTGAAGCTTTCTTT.

V usage is TRBV29-1 and J usage is TRBJ1-3, with D tentatively TRBD1 (5 bases). Looked up from germline, CDR1 is SQVTM and CDR2 is ANQGSEA. V lost 6 bases and J 4 bases, leaving 13 bases between the germline ends. This CDR3 contains 13 residues. This CDR3 reads CSVADTVGNTIYF. For the CDR3, the DNA is TGCAGCGTGGCGGACACGGTAGGAAACACCATATATTTT. Complete variable domain (other parts from reference TRBV29-1 and TRBJ1-3): SAVISQKPSRDICQRGTSLTIQCQVDSQVTMMFWYRQQPGQSLTLIATANQGSEATYESGFVIDKFPISRPNLTFSTLTVSNMSPEDSSIYLCSVADTVGNTIYFGEGSWLTVV.

The chain couples TRBV9 to TRBJ1-4, with 7 bases lining up with TRBD1. CDR3 size: 16 residues. Germline V CDR1 and CDR2: SGDLS, YYNGEE. V lost 0 bases, J lost 6 bases, and 8 bases stayed unmatched. CDR3 DNA sequence: TGTGCCAGCAGCGTAGAAGGTGAGGGGGCGGATGAAAAACTGTTTTTT. Translating gives CASSVEGEGADEKLFF.

In its sample, this clone was seen once. The genes are TRBV7-2 and TRBJ1-1; possibly TRBD1 for D (5 bases). The V end was cut by 2 bases, the J end by 3 bases, with 10 bases between. This CDR3 comprises 14 residues. Germline loops: CDR1 SGHTA, CDR2 FQGNSA. CDR3 sequence: CASSLSGGYTEAFF. In DNA form, the CDR3 reads TGTGCCAGCAGCTTATCCGGGGGATACACTGAAGCTTTCTTT.

This chain uses TRBV5-1 with TRBJ1-1; 7 bases agree with TRBD1. The CDR3 covers 15 residues. J lost 4 bases, V lost 1 base, and 7 bases had no gene match. Germline loops: CDR1 SGHRS, CDR2 YFSETQ. Here the CDR3 reads CASSLMAGGLTEAFF. CDR3 sequence (DNA): TGCGCCAGCAGCTTGATGGCAGGGGGGCTCACTGAAGCTTTCTTT.

The CDR3 sequence: CASSQAQMSSYEQYF. DNA of the CDR3: TGCGCCAGCAGCCAAGCCCAAATGAGCTCCTACGAGCAGTACTTC. This chain uses TRBV4-1 with TRBJ2-7; D uncertain. Germline CDR1 and CDR2: MGHRA and YSYEKL. The V end lost 1 base, the J end lost 0 bases, and 10 bases lay between the germline ends. This CDR3 has 15 amino acids.

Here the CDR3 DNA reads TGTGCCAGCAGCCCGAGACTAGCGGGGGGGCCGGGCACAGATACGCAGTATTTT. Translation: CASSPRLAGGPGTDTQYF. J is TRBJ2-3 and V is TRBV9; 14 bases agree with TRBD2. V gave up 4 bases and J gave up 1 base; unmatched junction bases: 8. Germline CDR1 and CDR2: SGDLS and YYNGEE. The CDR3 has 18 amino acids.

The rearrangement links TRBV13 to TRBJ1-1; D may be TRBD1 (5 bases). Trimming took off 4 bases at V and 1 base at J, with 10 bases between the two ends. The CDR3 contains 14 residues. Germline-derived CDR1 and CDR2 are PRHDT and FYEKMQ (reference sequence). The CDR3 protein is CASSSGPRNTEAFF. The CDR3 DNA follows: TGTGCCAGCAGCTCAGGGCCAAGGAACACTGAAGCTTTCTTT.

CDR3 coding DNA: TGTGCCAGCAGCTTCCCAGGGACTGATCAGCCCCAGCATTTT. Translated: CASSFPGTDQPQHF. This chain joins TRBV7-2 and TRBJ1-5, with D possibly matching TRBD1 (5 bases). The CDR3 covers 14 residues. V lost 3 bases and J 5 bases, leaving 11 bases between the germline ends. The germline V gene encodes CDR1 SGHTA and CDR2 FQGNSA.

The chain joins TRBV10-3 to TRBJ2-7; possible D gene TRBD1, 5 bases. Trimming took off 2 bases at V and 2 bases at J, with 10 bases between the two ends. The CDR3 consists of 14 residues. CDR1 and CDR2 (germline): ENHRY, SYGVKD. The CDR3 here is CAISEEQAPYEQYF. In nucleotides, the CDR3 is TGTGCCATCAGTGAGGAACAGGCCCCCTACGAGCAGTACTTC.

The J gene is TRBJ1-2, the V gene TRBV5-1, with 7 bases aligning to TRBD1. Germline lookup yields CDR1 SGHRS and CDR2 YFSETQ. The CDR3 sequence is 15 residues long. The V and J ends lost 5 bases and 4 bases, in that order; junction bases with no gene match: 11. CDR3 in DNA: TGCGCCAGCAGGTACAGGGGAACAACGTCCTATGGCTACACCTTC. Its protein product is CASRYRGTTSYGYTF.